The 2 T cell receptor beta chains reported below all come from one sample, sequenced in a study of breast tumors, draining lymph nodes, adjacent tissues. Axillary draining lymph nodes of breast cancer patients supplied the node samples. TCRdb recomputed calls from the multiplex PCR reads with MiXCR, one row per CDR3 protein. The table records around 230,000 distinct CDR3 sequences, roughly 32% of them present only once. The specimen was axillary lymph node tissue. These receptors came from a female donor with breast cancer. Some clones in this sample may be carry-over from other donors' samples.

This clonotype was seen repeatedly, ten times or more. The J gene is TRBJ2-3, the V gene TRBV7-2; D not resolved. Trimming shortened V by 6 bases and J by 4 bases, and 11 bases separated the two germline ends. This CDR3 region has 13 residues. CDR1 is SGHTA, CDR2 FQGNSA, per germline. Here the CDR3 reads CASRDGRSDTQYF. The CDR3, as DNA: TGTGCCAGCAGAGATGGACGGTCAGATACGCAGTATTTT.

In this sample, this clonotype turned up many times. The chain links TRBV5-5 to TRBJ1-6; D is perhaps TRBD1 (5 bases). This CDR3 comprises 15 residues. Germline V gene data show CDR1 as SGHKS and CDR2 as YYEKEE (reference sequence). V dropped 4 bases and J dropped 10 bases, with 18 bases sitting between them. For the CDR3, the DNA is TGTGCCAGCAGCCGGGACGGGAGACCGGAGTCACCCCTCCACTTT. Its protein is CASSRDGRPESPLHF.